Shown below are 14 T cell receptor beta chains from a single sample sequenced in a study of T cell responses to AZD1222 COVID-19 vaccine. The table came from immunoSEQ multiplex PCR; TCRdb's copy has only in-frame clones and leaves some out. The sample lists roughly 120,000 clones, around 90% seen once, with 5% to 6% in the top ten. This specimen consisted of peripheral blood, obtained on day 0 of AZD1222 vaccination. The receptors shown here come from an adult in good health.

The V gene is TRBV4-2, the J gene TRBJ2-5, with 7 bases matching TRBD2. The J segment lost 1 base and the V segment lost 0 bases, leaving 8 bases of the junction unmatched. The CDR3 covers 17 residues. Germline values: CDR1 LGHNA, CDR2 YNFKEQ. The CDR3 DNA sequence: TGTGCCAGCAGCCAAGAGGGGTCTAGCGGTTTCCAAGAGACCCAGTACTTC. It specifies CASSQEGSSGFQETQYF.

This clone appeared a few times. CDR3: CASSQGNYPHNYGYTF. CDR3 DNA sequence: TGTGCCAGCAGCCAGGGGAACTATCCTCACAACTATGGCTACACCTTC. The genes are TRBV21-1 and TRBJ1-2; the tabulated D call, TRBD1, remains unverified against the DNA. TRBV21-1 corresponds to a pseudogene. The CDR3 has 16 residues.

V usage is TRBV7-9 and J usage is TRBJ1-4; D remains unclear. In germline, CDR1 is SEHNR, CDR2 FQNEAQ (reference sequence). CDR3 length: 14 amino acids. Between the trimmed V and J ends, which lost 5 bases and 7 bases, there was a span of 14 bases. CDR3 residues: CASSNVTDLEKLFF. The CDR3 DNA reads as TGTGCCAGCAGCAACGTCACAGATCTTGAAAAACTGTTTTTT.

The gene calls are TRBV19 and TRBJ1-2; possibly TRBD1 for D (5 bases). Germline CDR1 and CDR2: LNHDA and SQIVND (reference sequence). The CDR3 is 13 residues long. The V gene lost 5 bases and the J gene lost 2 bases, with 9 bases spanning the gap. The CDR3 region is CASSQGDNYGYTF. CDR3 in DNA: TGTGCCAGTAGTCAAGGGGACAACTATGGCTACACCTTC.

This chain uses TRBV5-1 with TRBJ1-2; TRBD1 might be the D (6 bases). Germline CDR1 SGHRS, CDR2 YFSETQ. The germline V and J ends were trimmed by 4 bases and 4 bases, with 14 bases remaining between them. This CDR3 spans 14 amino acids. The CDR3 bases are TGCGCCAGCAGCGTTGACAGGACGGGCTATGGCTACACCTTC. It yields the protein CASSVDRTGYGYTF.

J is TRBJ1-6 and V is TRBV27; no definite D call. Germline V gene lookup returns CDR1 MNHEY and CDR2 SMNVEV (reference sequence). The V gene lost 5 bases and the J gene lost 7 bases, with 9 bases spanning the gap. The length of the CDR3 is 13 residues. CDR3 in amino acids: CASSRHDNSPLHF. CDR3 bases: TGTGCCAGCAGTAGGCATGACAATTCACCCCTCCACTTT.

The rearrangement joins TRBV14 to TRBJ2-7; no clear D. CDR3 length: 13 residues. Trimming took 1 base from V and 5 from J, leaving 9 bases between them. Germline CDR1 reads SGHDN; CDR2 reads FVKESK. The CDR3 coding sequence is TGTGCCAGCAGCCAAGTACTGGCCCACGAGCAGTACTTC. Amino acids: CASSQVLAHEQYF.

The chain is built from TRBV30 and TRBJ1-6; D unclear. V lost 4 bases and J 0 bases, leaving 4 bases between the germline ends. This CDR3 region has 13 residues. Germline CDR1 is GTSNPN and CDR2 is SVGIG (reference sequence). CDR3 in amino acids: CAWTNSYNSPLHF. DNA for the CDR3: TGTGCCTGGACAAACTCCTATAATTCACCCCTCCACTTT.

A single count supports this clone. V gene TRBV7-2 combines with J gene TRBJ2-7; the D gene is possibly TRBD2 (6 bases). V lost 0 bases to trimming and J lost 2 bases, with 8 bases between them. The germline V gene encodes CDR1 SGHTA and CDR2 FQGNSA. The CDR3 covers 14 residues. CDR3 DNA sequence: TGTGCCAGCAGCTTAGCGGGAGGCCCCTACGAGCAGTACTTC. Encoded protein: CASSLAGGPYEQYF.

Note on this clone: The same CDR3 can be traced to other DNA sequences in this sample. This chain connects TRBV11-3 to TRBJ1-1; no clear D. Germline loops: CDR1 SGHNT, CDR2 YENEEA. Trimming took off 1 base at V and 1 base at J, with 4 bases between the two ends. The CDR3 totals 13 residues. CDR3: CASSLGGNTEAFF. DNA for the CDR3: TGTGCCAGCAGCTTAGGCGGGAACACTGAAGCTTTCTTT. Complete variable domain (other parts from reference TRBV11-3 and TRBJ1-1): EAGVVQSPRYKIIEKKQPVAFWCNPISGHNTLYWYLQNLGQGPELLIRYENEEAVDDSQLPKDRFSAERLKGVDSTLKIQPAELGDSAVYLCASSLGGNTEAFFGQGTRLTVV.

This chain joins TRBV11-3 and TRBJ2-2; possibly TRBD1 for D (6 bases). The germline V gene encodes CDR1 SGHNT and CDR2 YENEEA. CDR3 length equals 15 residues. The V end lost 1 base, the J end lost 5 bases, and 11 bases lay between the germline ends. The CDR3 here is CASSLGGRGTGELFF. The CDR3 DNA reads TGTGCCAGCAGCTTAGGGGGGCGCGGGACCGGGGAGCTGTTTTTT.

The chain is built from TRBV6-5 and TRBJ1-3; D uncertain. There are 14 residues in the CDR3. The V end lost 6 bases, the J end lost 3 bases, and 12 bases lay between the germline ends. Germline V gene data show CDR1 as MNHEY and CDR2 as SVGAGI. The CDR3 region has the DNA TGTGCCAGCAGCCTGGACGGCGATGGAAACACCATATATTTT. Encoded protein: CASSLDGDGNTIYF.

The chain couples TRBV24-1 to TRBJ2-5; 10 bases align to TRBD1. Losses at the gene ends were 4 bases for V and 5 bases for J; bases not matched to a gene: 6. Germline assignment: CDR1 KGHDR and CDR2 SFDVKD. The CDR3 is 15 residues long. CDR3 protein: CATSDKTGGEETQYF. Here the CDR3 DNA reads TGTGCCACCAGTGACAAGACAGGGGGCGAGGAGACCCAGTACTTC.

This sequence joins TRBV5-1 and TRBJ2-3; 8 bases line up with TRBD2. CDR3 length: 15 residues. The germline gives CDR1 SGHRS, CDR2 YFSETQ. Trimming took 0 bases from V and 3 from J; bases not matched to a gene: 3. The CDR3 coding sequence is TGCGCCAGCAGCTTGGTGCGGGAGGTGACAGATACGCAGTATTTT. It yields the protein CASSLVREVTDTQYF.